Listed below are T cell receptor beta chains from one sample, sequenced in a study of shared T cell receptors in the human thymus. The data were produced by immunoSEQ multiplex PCR, yet TCRdb's version contains in-frame clones alone and is incomplete. The table shows about 540,000 clones, with around 82% occurring only once. This sample was shared with a second study, whose subject was human thymus T cells.

Sequenced input: thymocytes. These receptor sequences come from a boy under two years old with a congenital heart defect. Each CDR3 is given with its conserved first and last residue. Fields, in order: J gene, V gene, clone size, D gene, CDR3 protein, CDR3 DNA. D genes are given only for firm matches. Some rows have no size entry. The others give once, few or many, or a class for an expanded clone.

TRBJ2-1	TRBV19	once	TRBD2	CASSIGKREGRGNEQFF	TGTGCCAGTAGTATAGGAAAGCGGGAGGGTCGGGGGAATGAGCAGTTCTTC
TRBJ1-5	TRBV28	NA	NA	CASSLQGSAQPQHF	TGTGCCAGCAGTTTACAGGGGTCGGCTCAGCCCCAGCATTTT
TRBJ2-1	TRBV9	NA	TRBD2	CASSAPSGGEQFF	TGTGCCAGCAGCGCCCCCAGCGGGGGGGAGCAGTTCTTC
TRBJ2-5	TRBV6-6	NA	TRBD1	CASSHRGRWETQYF	TGTGCCAGCAGTCACAGGGGGCGCTGGGAGACCCAGTACTTC
TRBJ2-1	TRBV28	NA	NA	CASSTREYEQFF	TGTGCCAGCAGTACCCGGGAGTATGAGCAGTTCTTC
TRBJ1-1	TRBV14	NA	NA	CASSQRLGEVNTEAFF	TGTGCCAGCAGCCAACGGCTCGGAGAAGTGAACACTGAAGCTTTCTTT
TRBJ2-7	TRBV5-1	few	TRBD1	CASTGQGYEQYF	TGCGCCAGCACGGGACAGGGCTACGAGCAGTACTTC
TRBJ1-3	TRBV27	NA	TRBD1	CASSYTGGSGNTIYF	TGTGCCAGCAGCTATACAGGGGGCTCTGGAAACACCATATATTTT
TRBJ2-7	TRBV7-7	NA	TRBD2	CASSLGGSNEQYF	TGTGCTAGCAGCTTAGGCGGGAGTAACGAGCAGTACTTC
TRBJ1-1	TRBV5-4	NA	NA	CASSLASGNTEAFF	TGTGCCAGCAGCTTGGCAAGCGGAAACACTGAAGCTTTCTTT
TRBJ2-5	TRBV15	NA	TRBD2	CATSKERRVATSGWKTQYF	TGTGCCACCAGCAAAGAGAGAAGGGTAGCGACTAGCGGGTGGAAGACCCAGTACTTC
TRBJ2-1	TRBV29-1	NA	TRBD1	CSVPDRQGFIF	TGCAGCGTCCCCGACCGACAGGGCTTCATCTTC
TRBJ2-1	TRBV4-3	few	TRBD2	CASSRGLAGQNEQFF	TGCGCCAGCAGCAGGGGACTAGCGGGGCAAAATGAGCAGTTCTTC
TRBJ2-4	TRBV28	once	TRBD2	CASSLIRPIGVGRGVNIQYF	TGTGCCAGCAGTTTAATCCGGCCGATAGGGGTCGGGAGGGGAGTAAACATTCAGTACTTC
TRBJ2-3	TRBV6-4	NA	NA	CGEWGTDTQYF	TGTGGGGAGTGGGGCACAGATACGCAGTATTTT
TRBJ1-5	TRBV19	NA	NA	CASSPQGRNQPQHF	TGTGCCAGTAGTCCGCAGGGTCGCAATCAGCCCCAGCATTTT
TRBJ2-7	TRBV5-1	NA	NA	CASSLDGRGPGGTYEQYF	TGCGCCAGCAGCTTGGATGGTCGGGGCCCGGGGGGCACCTACGAGCAGTACTTC
TRBJ2-7	TRBV4-2	NA	TRBD2	CASSQEARLAGVDEQYF	TGTGCCAGCAGCCAAGAGGCCCGACTAGCGGGAGTCGACGAGCAGTACTTC
TRBJ1-1	TRBV5-4	NA	TRBD1	CASSQGQENTEAFF	TGTGCCAGCAGCCAAGGACAGGAGAACACTGAAGCTTTCTTT
TRBJ1-2	TRBV12-5	NA	TRBD1	CASGFLVRDRPMFVDGYTF	TGTGCTAGTGGTTTTCTCGTCCGGGACAGGCCCATGTTCGTCGATGGCTACACCTTC
TRBJ2-2	TRBV4-2	NA	TRBD2	CASSPRTWGLATTGELFF	TGTGCCAGCAGCCCACGCACATGGGGACTAGCCACCACCGGGGAGCTGTTTTTT
TRBJ2-4	TRBV6-4	few	TRBD1	CASSAGTGIQYF	TGTGCCAGCAGTGCCGGGACAGGAATTCAGTACTTC
TRBJ1-5	TRBV19	NA	NA	CASSIDRGGVGQPQHF	TGTGCCAGTAGTATAGATCGAGGGGGGGTCGGTCAGCCCCAGCATTTT
TRBJ2-1	TRBV5-6	NA	NA	CASSLRSEQFF	TGTGCCAGCAGCTTGAGGAGTGAGCAGTTCTTC
TRBJ2-5	TRBV2	NA	NA	CASSGPITQETQYF	TGTGCCAGCAGTGGGCCCATAACCCAAGAGACCCAGTACTTC
TRBJ2-3	TRBV20-1	NA	NA	CSLRSTDTQYF	TGCAGCCTCAGGAGCACAGATACGCAGTATTTT
TRBJ1-5	TRBV6-6	NA	NA	CASSYSMSNQPQHF	TGTGCCAGCAGTTACTCGATGAGTAATCAGCCCCAGCATTTT
TRBJ2-3	TRBV4-1	NA	TRBD2	CASSQEPEGGRYYSTDTQYF	TGCGCCAGCAGCCAAGAACCGGAAGGCGGGAGGTACTATAGCACAGATACGCAGTATTTT
TRBJ1-2	TRBV5-6	NA	TRBD1	CASSLPGVDRGGYTF	TGTGCCAGCAGCTTGCCGGGCGTAGACAGGGGCGGCTACACCTTC
TRBJ1-2	TRBV19	NA	NA	CASNQGGVRYTF	TGTGCCAGTAATCAGGGCGGTGTTCGCTACACCTTC
TRBJ2-1	TRBV4-3	NA	TRBD1	CASSLHLDRGNHEQFF	TGCGCCAGCAGCCTCCACCTGGACAGGGGGAACCATGAGCAGTTCTTC
TRBJ2-1	TRBV14	NA	NA	CASSQDPIILREQFF	TGTGCCAGCAGCCAAGACCCCATCATCCTTCGGGAGCAGTTCTTC
TRBJ1-1	TRBV4-3	NA	NA	CASSQKQQENTEAFF	TGCGCCAGCAGCCAAAAACAACAAGAGAACACTGAAGCTTTCTTT
TRBJ1-1	TRBV6-1	NA	NA	CASTAANTEAFF	TGTGCCAGCACCGCGGCCAACACTGAAGCTTTCTTT
TRBJ1-4	TRBV27	NA	NA	CASSQRGREKLFF	TGTGCCAGCAGTCAAAGGGGTCGTGAAAAACTGTTTTTT
TRBJ2-7	TRBV27	NA	TRBD2	CASSLALVAGGSYEQYF	TGTGCCAGCAGTTTAGCTTTGGTAGCGGGAGGATCCTACGAGCAGTACTTC
TRBJ2-1	TRBV27	NA	TRBD2	CASSLNGTSGSWNNEQFF	TGTGCCAGCAGTTTGAACGGGACTAGCGGGTCATGGAATAATGAGCAGTTCTTC
TRBJ2-1	TRBV27	NA	NA	CASSLRRDLPYNEQFF	TGTGCCAGCAGTTTAAGGCGGGACCTTCCCTACAATGAGCAGTTCTTC
TRBJ2-7	TRBV9	NA	TRBD2	CAAHSPGLVKVSHGEQYF	TGTGCCGCACATTCCCCGGGACTAGTAAAGGTGAGCCACGGCGAGCAGTACTTC
TRBJ1-1	TRBV4-1	NA	TRBD1	CASSQEPLAGGDTEAFF	TGCGCCAGCAGCCAAGAGCCCCTAGCAGGGGGAGACACTGAAGCTTTCTTT
TRBJ2-5	TRBV14	NA	NA	CASSPRASRETQYF	TGTGCCAGCAGCCCCAGGGCTTCAAGAGAGACCCAGTACTTC
TRBJ1-5	TRBV19	NA	NA	CASTLGEGGEPQHF	TGTGCCAGTACCTTGGGGGAGGGCGGAGAGCCCCAGCATTTT
TRBJ2-3	TRBV21-1	NA	NA	CARKKVGEGDTQYF	TGTGCCAGAAAGAAGGTGGGGGAGGGAGATACGCAGTATTTT
TRBJ1-1	TRBV30	NA	TRBD1	CAWSERGPAFF	TGTGCCTGGAGCGAGAGGGGGCCGGCTTTCTTT
TRBJ1-1	TRBV4-3	NA	TRBD1	CASSQWTGNTEAFF	TGCGCCAGCAGCCAATGGACAGGTAACACTGAAGCTTTCTTT
TRBJ1-5	TRBV28	NA	TRBD1	CASSFRQGGYVNQPQHF	TGTGCCAGCAGTTTTAGACAGGGAGGATACGTCAATCAGCCCCAGCATTTT
TRBJ2-1	TRBV5-6	few	NA	CASSLWARSGQFF	TGTGCCAGCAGCTTGTGGGCCAGAAGTGGGCAGTTCTTC
TRBJ2-7	TRBV5-4	few	TRBD1	CASSFTLHPDRGYYEQYF	TGTGCCAGCAGCTTTACGTTACACCCGGACAGGGGATACTACGAGCAGTACTTC
TRBJ2-7	TRBV27	once	TRBD1	CASSLTRRTGRTYEQYF	TGTGCCAGCAGCCTTACGAGGCGGACAGGGCGTACCTACGAGCAGTACTTC
TRBJ2-3	TRBV14	NA	TRBD2	CASSQGGLAGDETDTQYF	TGTGCCAGCAGCCAAGGGGGACTAGCGGGAGATGAGACAGATACGCAGTATTTT
TRBJ2-7	TRBV7-9	NA	TRBD1	CASSPPGQGYEQYF	TGTGCCAGCAGCCCCCCGGGACAGGGCTACGAGCAGTACTTC
TRBJ2-7	TRBV7-9	NA	TRBD1	CASSWDSPPEQYF	TGTGCCAGCAGCTGGGACAGCCCCCCGGAGCAGTACTTC
TRBJ2-3	TRBV7-9	NA	NA	CASSLVNGESPDTQYF	TGTGCCAGCAGCTTAGTCAACGGGGAATCCCCCGATACGCAGTATTTT
TRBJ2-1	TRBV7-8	few	TRBD2	CASSLEGLAGEGSYNEQFF	TGTGCCAGCAGCTTAGAGGGACTAGCGGGAGAGGGCTCCTACAATGAGCAGTTCTTC
TRBJ2-7	TRBV27	NA	TRBD1	CASSSLGQSSYEQYF	TGTGCCAGCAGTTCCCTGGGACAGAGCTCCTACGAGCAGTACTTC
TRBJ2-1	TRBV27	NA	TRBD2	CASSSPGTSMNEQFF	TGTGCCAGCAGTTCTCCCGGGACTAGCATGAATGAGCAGTTCTTC
TRBJ1-2	TRBV5-6	NA	NA	CASSPIRGEGDYGYTF	TGTGCCAGCAGCCCGATCAGAGGGGAGGGGGACTATGGCTACACCTTC
TRBJ2-1	TRBV4-3	NA	TRBD2	CASSQSGHSGGDNEQFF	TGCGCCAGCAGCCAATCGGGACATAGCGGGGGTGACAATGAGCAGTTCTTC
TRBJ2-7	TRBV15	NA	NA	CATSRSYRAEQYF	TGTGCCACCAGCAGATCTTACAGGGCCGAGCAGTACTTC